The clone carrying this TCR beta chain was counted a single time. This sample was taken from a study of cytomegalovirus exposure and HLA in healthy donors. Germline V lookup: CDR1 LNHNV, CDR2 YYDKDF (reference sequence). The CDR3 loop spans 13 amino acids. The V and J ends lost 0 bases and 8 bases respectively, with 10 bases between them. The assay was immunoSEQ multiplex PCR, and TCRdb's table has in-frame clones only and misses some. The profile shows some 130,000 clones, approximately 92% of them singletons. The receptor was derived from a woman aged 18-35 years in good health and CMV-seronegative. This rearrangement joins TRBV15 to TRBJ1-2; no clear D gene. The material sequenced was PBMCs. For the CDR3, the DNA is TGTGCCACCAGCAGAGAACGCGATTTGGGCTACACCTTC. It yields the protein CATSRERDLGYTF.